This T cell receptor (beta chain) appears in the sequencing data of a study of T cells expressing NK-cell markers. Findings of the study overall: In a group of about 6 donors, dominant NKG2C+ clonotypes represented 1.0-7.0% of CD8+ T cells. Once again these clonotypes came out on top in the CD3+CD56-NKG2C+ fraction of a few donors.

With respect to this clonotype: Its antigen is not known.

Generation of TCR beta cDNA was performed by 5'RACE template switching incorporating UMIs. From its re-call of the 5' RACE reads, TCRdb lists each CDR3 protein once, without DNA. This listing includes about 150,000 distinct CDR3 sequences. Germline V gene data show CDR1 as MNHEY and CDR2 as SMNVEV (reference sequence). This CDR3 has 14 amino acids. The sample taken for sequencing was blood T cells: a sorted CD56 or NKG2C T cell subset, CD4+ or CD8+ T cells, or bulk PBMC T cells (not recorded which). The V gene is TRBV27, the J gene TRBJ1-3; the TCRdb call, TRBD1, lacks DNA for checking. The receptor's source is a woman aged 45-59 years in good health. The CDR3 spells CALPGTVSGNTIYF.